This paragraph reports one T cell receptor beta chain. This clonotype was picked up a small number of times. It lacks a known antigen. One base away there is no much larger clone; base qualities are not given. TCRdb records Illumina HiSeq 2500 as the sequencer. Quantitative 5'-RACE with molecular barcodes was used to prepare TCR beta libraries. As for the original processing: A new computational method, built on a probabilistic model of VDJ rearrangement, was used to identify disease-linked TCR variants. TCRdb reworked the public reads: Q25 trimming with fastp, MiXCR clone assembly, productive beta chains retained. When rows share a CDR3 protein, they turn into one entry using the most common DNA and genes. TCRdb's processing, not the authors' own work, is the source of the V and J calls. The sample has under 450,000 distinct CDR3 sequences on record, roughly 15% of them singletons. Just over 1% of the sample comes from the top ten.

The sample comes from a study of CD8 T cells in ankylosing spondylitis (dated by TCRdb to about 2017). About the investigation overall: To find TCR variants linked to disease, the study profiled T cell receptor beta repertoires in ankylosing spondylitis patients and healthy donors. Peripheral blood samples were taken, and synovial fluid was additionally collected from ankylosing spondylitis patients. In total, the full study cohort was made up of 110 or so healthy donors and approximately 24 ankylosing spondylitis patients.

Study-wide findings and limitations: Blood from ankylosing spondylitis patients appeared to be characterized by a TCR beta motif composed of about eight highly homologous amino acid variants. Some motif variants had previously been reported in the synovial fluid and blood of reactive arthritis patients, which suggests shared mechanisms of disease initiation. In peripheral blood, the disease-linked clones were found at relatively low frequencies and had a CD8+ phenotype. The disease-linked clones were reported to be significantly enriched in matched synovial fluid samples from ankylosing spondylitis patients.

Based on the germline V gene, the CDR1 and CDR2 sequences are KGHSH and LQKENI. The CDR3 holds 14 amino acids from the cysteine to the phenylalanine. The entry retains the CDR3 DNA only, 42 bases that are in frame from base 1. V was cut back by 1 base and J by 3 bases, leaving a gap of 9 bases between them. This TCR was recovered from a male donor with ankylosing spondylitis. The chain uses TRBV18 and TRBJ1-1, with no confidently assigned D gene. Sequencing was performed on blood, either unsorted or a sorted T cell fraction (not recorded which). The CDR3 reads as follows: CASSPQSGDTEAFF. The DNA sequence is given as TGTGCCAGCTCACCACAGTCCGGGGACACTGAAGCTTTCTTT.